The clone carrying this TCR beta chain was detected ten times or more. Its antigen is currently unknown. CDR1 is MNHNS, CDR2 SASEGT, per germline. The CDR3 has 11 amino acids. J gave up 2 bases and V 8 bases, and 0 bases lay outside the gene matches. This record belongs to a study of Graves' ophthalmopathy and Graves' hyperthyroidism. For the study at large: Sampling took place at initial diagnosis, with peripheral blood obtained before any treatment.

The study's findings and limits: The model reached roughly 71% sensitivity and around 72% specificity for predicting ophthalmopathy progression. The 13-signature model separated ophthalmopathy from stable hyperthyroidism at roughly 88% sensitivity and around 77% specificity.

No donor had other autoimmune disease, uncontrolled infection, pregnancy or lactation. As the template, RNA transcripts were used to amplify TCR beta CDR3 regions. A first-round RT-PCR used HTBI primers, followed by a second-round multiplex PCR. One entry per CDR3 protein results from TCRdb running MiXCR on the multiplex PCR reads. Of about 480,000 distinct CDR3 sequences in the sample, roughly an eighth were seen once. This chain connects TRBV6-1 to TRBJ2-7; 7 bases match TRBD2. This clonotype originated in a woman aged 25 to 39 with Graves' ophthalmopathy. The sequenced material came from blood. For the CDR3, the DNA is TGTGCCAGCGGACTAGCCTACGAGCAGTACTTC. Translated, it gives CASGLAYEQYF.